This TCR beta chain emerged from a study of T-cell reconstitution after alpha-beta-depleted transplantation in children (dated by TCRdb to 2016 to 2017). General notes on the study: The study quantitatively tracked T-cell immune reconstitution after TCRalphabeta/CD19-depleted allogeneic hematopoietic cell transplantation in children using TCR repertoire profiling.

The treatment or condition label of this sample denotes: allogeneic hematopoietic cell transplantation with graft depleted of TCRalphabeta T cells and CD19 B cells. Transplant recipients were children who received TCRalphabeta/CD19-depleted allogeneic hematopoietic cell grafts. This clonotype was counted at least ten times. Its recognized antigen is unknown. Per-base qualities were not stored, and no clone one base away is much larger. The CDR3 spans 11 residues, from the cysteine through the phenylalanine. This entry keeps only the CDR3 DNA: 33 bases, framed from base 1. CDR1 and CDR2 are read off the germline V gene as SQVTM and ANQGSEA. Trimming at the junction amounts to 5 bases on V and 7 bases on J, and the germline ends lie 10 bases apart. Library generation was performed with PCR. Sequencing was carried out with an Illumina HiSeq 2500. TCR libraries were prepared with molecular barcoding, using unique molecular identifiers to normalize TCRbeta repertoire quantification. The public reads were run again by TCRdb, first through fastp at Q25 and then through MiXCR, and only productive beta chains were kept. One record per CDR3 amino acid sequence lists the most common genes and DNA. This sample has 780,000 or so distinct CDR3 sequences in its table, and under 20% of those were observed once. In total, the top ten clones hold roughly 5% of the sample.

Overall study outcomes, separate from this receptor: In some patients, high TCRbeta diversity at day 60 was attributed to recipient T cells and intrathymic progenitors that had survived conditioning. Over the following months the frequencies of hyperexpanded clones went down, and after one year T-cell counts and TCRbeta diversity were mostly credited to newly produced T cells. The apparently early recovery of alphabetaT-cell counts about two months after transplant reportedly depended on only several hundred rapidly expanded clones that came from non-depleted graft cells.

The source is a male patient aged 10 to 17 who had a stem cell transplant for acute lymphoblastic leukemia, so the T cells may come from the graft donor. The chain is made from TRBV29-1 and TRBJ2-3; the D gene cannot be named for sure. Sequenced here: PBMCs, mostly from graft donor cells, sampled 360 days after TCRalphabeta/CD19-depleted stem cell transplant. The bases are TGCAGCGTTATCGACAACCATACGCAGTATTTT. This gives the protein CSVIDNHTQYF.